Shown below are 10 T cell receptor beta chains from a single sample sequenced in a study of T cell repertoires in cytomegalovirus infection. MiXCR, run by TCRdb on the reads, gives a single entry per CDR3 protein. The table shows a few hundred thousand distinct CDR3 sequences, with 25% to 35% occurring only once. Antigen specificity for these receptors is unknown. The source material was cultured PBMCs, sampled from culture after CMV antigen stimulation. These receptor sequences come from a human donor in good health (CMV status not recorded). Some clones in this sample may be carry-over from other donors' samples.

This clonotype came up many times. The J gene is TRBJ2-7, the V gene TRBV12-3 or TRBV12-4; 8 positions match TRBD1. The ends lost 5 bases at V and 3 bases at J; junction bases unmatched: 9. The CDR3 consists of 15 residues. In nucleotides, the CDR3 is TGTGCCAGCAGTCCGACAGGGGTCAAGGGCTACGAGCAGTACTTC. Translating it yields CASSPTGVKGYEQYF.

The CDR3 region is CASSLTPLTGELFF. The CDR3 nucleotides read TGTGCCAGCAGCTTAACCCCGCTCACCGGGGAGCTGTTTTTT. The chain is built from TRBV7-3 and TRBJ2-2; D unresolved. V was shortened by 0 bases and J by 4 bases, with 6 bases between the two germline ends. This CDR3 is 14 amino acids long. From germline, CDR1 is SGHTA and CDR2 FQGTGA.

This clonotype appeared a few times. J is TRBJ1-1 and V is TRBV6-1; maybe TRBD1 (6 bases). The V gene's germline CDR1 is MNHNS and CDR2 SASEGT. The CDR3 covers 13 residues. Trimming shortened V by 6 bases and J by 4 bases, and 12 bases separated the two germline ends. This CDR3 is CASRRDNPTEAFF. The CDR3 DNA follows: TGTGCCAGCAGGCGGGACAACCCCACTGAAGCTTTCTTT.

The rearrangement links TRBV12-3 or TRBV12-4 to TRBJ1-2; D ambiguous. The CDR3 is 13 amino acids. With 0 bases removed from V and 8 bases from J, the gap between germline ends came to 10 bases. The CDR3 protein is CASSLAGFGGYTF. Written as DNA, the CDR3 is TGTGCCAGCAGTTTAGCCGGTTTTGGCGGCTACACCTTC.

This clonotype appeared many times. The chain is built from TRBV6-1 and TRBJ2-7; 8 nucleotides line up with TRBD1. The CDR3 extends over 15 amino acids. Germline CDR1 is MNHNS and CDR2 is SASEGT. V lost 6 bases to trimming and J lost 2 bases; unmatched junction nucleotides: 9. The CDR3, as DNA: TGTGCCAGCAGACTCCTTCCGGGACAGGCCTACGAGCAGTACTTC. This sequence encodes CASRLLPGQAYEQYF.

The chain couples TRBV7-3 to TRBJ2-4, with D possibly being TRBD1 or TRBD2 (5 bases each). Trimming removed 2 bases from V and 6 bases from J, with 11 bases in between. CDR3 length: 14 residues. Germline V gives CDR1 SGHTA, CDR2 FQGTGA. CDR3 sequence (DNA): TGTGCCAGCAGCTTAGATAGGGGACGAAACATTCAGTACTTC. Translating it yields CASSLDRGRNIQYF.

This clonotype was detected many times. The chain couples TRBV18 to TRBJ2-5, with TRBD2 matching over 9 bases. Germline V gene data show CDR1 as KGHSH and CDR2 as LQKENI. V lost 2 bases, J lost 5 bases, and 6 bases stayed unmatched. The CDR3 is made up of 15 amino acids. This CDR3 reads CASSPGSSGTETQYF. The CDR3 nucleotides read TGTGCCAGCTCACCAGGGTCTAGCGGGACCGAGACCCAGTACTTC.

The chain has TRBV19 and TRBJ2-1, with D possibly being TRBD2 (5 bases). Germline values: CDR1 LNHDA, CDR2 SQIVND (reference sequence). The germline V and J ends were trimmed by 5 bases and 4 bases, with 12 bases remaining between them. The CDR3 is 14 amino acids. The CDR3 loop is CASSDYKEYNEQFF. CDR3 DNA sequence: TGTGCCAGTAGTGACTACAAAGAATACAATGAGCAGTTCTTC.

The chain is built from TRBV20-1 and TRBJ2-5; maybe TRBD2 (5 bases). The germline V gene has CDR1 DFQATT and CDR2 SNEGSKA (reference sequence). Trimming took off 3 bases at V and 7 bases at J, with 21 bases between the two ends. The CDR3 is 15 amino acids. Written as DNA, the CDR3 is TGCAGTGCTAGGTGGACTGGCTCCCGAATTGGGACCCAGTACTTC. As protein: CSARWTGSRIGTQYF.

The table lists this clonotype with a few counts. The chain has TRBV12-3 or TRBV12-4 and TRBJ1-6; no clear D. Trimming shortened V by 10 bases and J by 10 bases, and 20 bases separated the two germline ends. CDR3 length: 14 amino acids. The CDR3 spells CATQSGILVSPLHF. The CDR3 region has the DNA TGTGCCACCCAGAGTGGAATCTTGGTGTCACCCCTCCACTTT.